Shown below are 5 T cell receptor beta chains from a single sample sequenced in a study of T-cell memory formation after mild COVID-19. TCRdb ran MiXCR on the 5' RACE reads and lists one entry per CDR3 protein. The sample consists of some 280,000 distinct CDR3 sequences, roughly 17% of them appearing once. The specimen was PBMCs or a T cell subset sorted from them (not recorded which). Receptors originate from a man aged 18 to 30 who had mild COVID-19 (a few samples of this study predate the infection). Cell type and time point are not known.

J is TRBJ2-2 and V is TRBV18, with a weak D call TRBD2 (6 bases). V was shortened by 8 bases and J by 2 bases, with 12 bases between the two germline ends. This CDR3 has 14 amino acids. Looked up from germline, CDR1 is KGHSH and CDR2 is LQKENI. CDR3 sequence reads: CASTSRFNTGELFF. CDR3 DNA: TGTGCCAGCACTAGCCGCTTTAACACCGGGGAGCTGTTTTTT.

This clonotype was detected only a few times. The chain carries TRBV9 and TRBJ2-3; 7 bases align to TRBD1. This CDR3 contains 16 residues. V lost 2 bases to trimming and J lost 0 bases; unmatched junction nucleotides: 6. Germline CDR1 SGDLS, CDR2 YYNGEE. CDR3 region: CASSVGSTGSTDTQYF. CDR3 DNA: TGTGCCAGCAGCGTGGGGTCGACAGGGAGCACAGATACGCAGTATTTT.

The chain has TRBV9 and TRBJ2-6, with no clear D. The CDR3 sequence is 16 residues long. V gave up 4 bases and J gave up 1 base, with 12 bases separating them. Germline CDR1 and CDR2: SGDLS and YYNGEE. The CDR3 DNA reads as TGTGCCAGCAGCAACGGACGGCAGTCTGGGGCCAACGTCCTGACTTTC. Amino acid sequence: CASSNGRQSGANVLTF. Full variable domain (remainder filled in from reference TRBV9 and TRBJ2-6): DSGVTQTPKHLITATGQRVTLRCSPRSGDLSVYWYQQSLDQGLQFLIQYYNGEERAKGNILERFSAQQFPDLHSELNLSSLELGDSALYFCASSNGRQSGANVLTFGAGSRLTVL.

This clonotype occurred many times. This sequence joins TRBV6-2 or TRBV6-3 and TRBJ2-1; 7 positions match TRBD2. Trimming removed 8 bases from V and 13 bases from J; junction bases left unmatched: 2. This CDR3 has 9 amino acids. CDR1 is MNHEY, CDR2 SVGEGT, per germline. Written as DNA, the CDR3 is TGTGCCAGCGGGAGGGGACAGTTCTTC. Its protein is CASGRGQFF.

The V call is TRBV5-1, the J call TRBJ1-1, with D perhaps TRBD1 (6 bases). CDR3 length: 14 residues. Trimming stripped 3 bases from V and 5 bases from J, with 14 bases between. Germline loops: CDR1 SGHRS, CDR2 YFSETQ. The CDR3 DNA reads TGCGCCAGCAGCTGGCATCGGGGGCGGACTGAAGCTTTCTTT. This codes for CASSWHRGRTEAFF.